The clone carrying this TCR beta chain was recorded a few times. Trimming removed 10 bases from V and 5 bases from J, with 14 bases in between. CDR3 length: 12 residues. Germline CDR1 and CDR2: ENHRY and SYGVKD. Using unique molecular identifiers, the investigators prepared the TCRbeta library. TCRdb re-analysed the PCR reads in MiXCR, keeping a single row per CDR3 protein. The sample yields about a million distinct CDR3 sequences, around 30% seen once. The sample is drawn from a study of T-cell reconstitution after alpha-beta-depleted transplantation in children. The sequence derives from a boy less than two years old who had a stem cell transplant for SCID, so the T cells may come from the graft donor. J is TRBJ2-5 and V is TRBV10-3; weak D call: TRBD2 (6 bases). This material consisted of PBMCs, mostly from graft donor cells, taken 360 days after TCRalphabeta/CD19-depleted stem cell transplant. CDR3 in amino acids: CATSGGFETQYF. CDR3 DNA: TGTGCCACCTCCGGAGGGTTTGAGACCCAGTACTTC.